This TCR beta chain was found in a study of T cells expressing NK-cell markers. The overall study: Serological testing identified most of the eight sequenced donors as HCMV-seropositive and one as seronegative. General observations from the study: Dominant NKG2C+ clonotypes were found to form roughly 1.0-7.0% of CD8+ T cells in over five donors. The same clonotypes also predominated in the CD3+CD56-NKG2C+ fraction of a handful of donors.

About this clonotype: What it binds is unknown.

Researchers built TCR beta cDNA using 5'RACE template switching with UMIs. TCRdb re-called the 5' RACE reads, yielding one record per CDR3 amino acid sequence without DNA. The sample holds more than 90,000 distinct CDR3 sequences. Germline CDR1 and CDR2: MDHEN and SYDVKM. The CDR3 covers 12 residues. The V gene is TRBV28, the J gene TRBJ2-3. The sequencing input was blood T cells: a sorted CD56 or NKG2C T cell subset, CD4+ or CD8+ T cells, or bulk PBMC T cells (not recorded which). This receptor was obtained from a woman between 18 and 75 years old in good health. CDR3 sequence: CASSLPKDTQYF.